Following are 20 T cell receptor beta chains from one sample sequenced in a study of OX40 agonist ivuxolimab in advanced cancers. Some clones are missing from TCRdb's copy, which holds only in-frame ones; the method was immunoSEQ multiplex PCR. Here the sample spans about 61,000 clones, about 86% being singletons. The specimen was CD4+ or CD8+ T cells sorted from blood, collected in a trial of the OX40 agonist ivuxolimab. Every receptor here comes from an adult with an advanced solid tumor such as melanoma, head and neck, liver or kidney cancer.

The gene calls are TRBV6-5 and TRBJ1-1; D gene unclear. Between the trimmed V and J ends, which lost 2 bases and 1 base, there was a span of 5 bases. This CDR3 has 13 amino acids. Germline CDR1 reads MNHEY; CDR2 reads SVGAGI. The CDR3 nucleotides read TGTGCCAGCAGTTACAAAAGGAACACTGAAGCTTTCTTT. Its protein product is CASSYKRNTEAFF.

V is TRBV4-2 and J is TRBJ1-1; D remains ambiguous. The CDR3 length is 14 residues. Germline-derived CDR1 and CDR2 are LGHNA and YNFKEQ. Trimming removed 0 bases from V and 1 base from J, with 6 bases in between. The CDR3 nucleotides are TGTGCCAGCAGCCAAGATAAAGCGAACACTGAAGCTTTCTTT. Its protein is CASSQDKANTEAFF.

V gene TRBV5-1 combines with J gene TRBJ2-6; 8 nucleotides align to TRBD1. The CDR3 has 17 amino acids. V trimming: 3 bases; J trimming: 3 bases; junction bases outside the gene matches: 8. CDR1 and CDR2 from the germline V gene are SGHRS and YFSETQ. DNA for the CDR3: TGCGCCAGCAGCTCTTCAGGGGGCGCCCTTGGGGCCAACGTCCTGACTTTC. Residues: CASSSSGGALGANVLTF.

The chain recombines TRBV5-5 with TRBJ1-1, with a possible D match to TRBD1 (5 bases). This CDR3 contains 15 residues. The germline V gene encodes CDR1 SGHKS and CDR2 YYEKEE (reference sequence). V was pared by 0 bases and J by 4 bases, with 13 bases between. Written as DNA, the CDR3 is TGTGCCAGCAGCTTGGGGGGTCAGGGCGGCACTGAAGCTTTCTTT. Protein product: CASSLGGQGGTEAFF.

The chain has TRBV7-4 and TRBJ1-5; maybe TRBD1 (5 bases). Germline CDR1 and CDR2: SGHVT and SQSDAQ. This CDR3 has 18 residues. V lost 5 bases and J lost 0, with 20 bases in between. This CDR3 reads CASSPHARQSYSNQPQHF. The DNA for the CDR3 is TGTGCCAGCAGCCCGCACGCTAGACAGAGTTATAGCAATCAGCCCCAGCATTTT.

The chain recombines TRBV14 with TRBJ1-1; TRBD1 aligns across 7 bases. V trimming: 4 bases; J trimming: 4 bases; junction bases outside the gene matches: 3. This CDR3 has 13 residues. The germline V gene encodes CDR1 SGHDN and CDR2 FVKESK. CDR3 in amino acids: CASSPDRVTEAFF. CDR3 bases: TGTGCCAGCAGCCCAGACAGGGTCACTGAAGCTTTCTTT.

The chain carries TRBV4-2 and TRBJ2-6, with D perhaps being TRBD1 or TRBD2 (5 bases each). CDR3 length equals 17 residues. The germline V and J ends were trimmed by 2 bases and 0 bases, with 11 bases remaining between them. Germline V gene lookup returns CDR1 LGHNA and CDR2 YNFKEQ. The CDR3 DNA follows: TGTGCCAGCAGCCAAAGAGGGGTTTTCTCTGGGGCCAACGTCCTGACTTTC. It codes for CASSQRGVFSGANVLTF.

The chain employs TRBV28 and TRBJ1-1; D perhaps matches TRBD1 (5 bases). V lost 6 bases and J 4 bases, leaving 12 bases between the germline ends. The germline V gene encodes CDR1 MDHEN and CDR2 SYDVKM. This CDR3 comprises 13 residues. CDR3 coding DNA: TGTGCCAGCAGCCCCGGGGACGGCACTGAAGCTTTCTTT. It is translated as CASSPGDGTEAFF.

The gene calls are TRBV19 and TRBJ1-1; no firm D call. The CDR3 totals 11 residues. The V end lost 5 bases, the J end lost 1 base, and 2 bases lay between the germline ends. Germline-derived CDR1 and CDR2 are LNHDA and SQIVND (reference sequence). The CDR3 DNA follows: TGTGCCAGTAGTCAGAACACTGAAGCTTTCTTT. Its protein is CASSQNTEAFF. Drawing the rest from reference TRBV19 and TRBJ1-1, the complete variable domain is DGGITQSPKYLFRKEGQNVTLSCEQNLNHDAMYWYRQDPGQGLRLIYYSQIVNDFQKGDIAEGYSVSREKKESFPLTVTSAQKNPTAFYLCASSQNTEAFFGQGTRLTVV.

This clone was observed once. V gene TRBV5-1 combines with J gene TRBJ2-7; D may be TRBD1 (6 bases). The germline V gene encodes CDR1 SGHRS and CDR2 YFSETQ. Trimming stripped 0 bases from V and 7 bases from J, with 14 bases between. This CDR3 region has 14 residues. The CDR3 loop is CASSLAFGTMEQYF. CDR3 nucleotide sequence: TGCGCCAGCAGCTTGGCCTTTGGGACAATGGAGCAGTACTTC.

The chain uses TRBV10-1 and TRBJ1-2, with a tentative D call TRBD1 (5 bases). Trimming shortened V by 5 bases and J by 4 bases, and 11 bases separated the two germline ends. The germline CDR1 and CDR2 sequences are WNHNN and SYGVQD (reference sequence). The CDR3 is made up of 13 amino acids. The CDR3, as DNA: TGCGCCAGCAGTATGGACACTCCCTATGGCTACACCTTC. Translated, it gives CASSMDTPYGYTF.

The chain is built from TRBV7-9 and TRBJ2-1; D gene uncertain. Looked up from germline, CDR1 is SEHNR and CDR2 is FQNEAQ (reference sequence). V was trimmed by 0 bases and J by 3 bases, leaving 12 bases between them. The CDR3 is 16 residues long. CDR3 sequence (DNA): TGTGCCAGCAGCTTAGCGTTGGGCGTCTTCTACAATGAGCAGTTCTTC. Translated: CASSLALGVFYNEQFF.

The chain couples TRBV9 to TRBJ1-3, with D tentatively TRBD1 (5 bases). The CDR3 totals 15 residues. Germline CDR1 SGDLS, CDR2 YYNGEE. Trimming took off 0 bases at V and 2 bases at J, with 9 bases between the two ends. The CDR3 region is CASSVGAGPGNTIYF. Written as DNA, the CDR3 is TGTGCCAGCAGCGTAGGGGCAGGGCCTGGAAACACCATATATTTT.

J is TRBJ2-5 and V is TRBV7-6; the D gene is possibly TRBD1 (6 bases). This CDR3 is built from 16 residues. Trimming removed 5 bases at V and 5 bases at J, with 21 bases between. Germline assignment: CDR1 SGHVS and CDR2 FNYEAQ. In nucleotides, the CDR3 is TGTGCCAGCAGCCAAGCCCTAAGGCAGGGGACGGAGACCCAGTACTTC. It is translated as CASSQALRQGTETQYF.

Written as DNA, the CDR3 is TGTGCCAGCAGCGCACGGACTAGCGGGGGGCGCCGTGCGATCTATACGCAGTATTTT. Translated: CASSARTSGGRRAIYTQYF. This sequence joins TRBV7-2 and TRBJ2-3, with 14 positions matching TRBD2. V shed 5 bases and J 7 bases; nucleotides not matched to a gene: 17. The CDR3 is 19 residues long. CDR1 and CDR2 from the germline V gene are SGHTA and FQGNSA.

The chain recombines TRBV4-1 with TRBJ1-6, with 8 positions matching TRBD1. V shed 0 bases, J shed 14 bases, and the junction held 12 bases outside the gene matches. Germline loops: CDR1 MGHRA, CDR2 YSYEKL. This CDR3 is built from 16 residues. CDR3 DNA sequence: TGCGCCAGCAGCCAAGATAGAGAGACAGGGGATTTCACCCTCCACTTT. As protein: CASSQDRETGDFTLHF.

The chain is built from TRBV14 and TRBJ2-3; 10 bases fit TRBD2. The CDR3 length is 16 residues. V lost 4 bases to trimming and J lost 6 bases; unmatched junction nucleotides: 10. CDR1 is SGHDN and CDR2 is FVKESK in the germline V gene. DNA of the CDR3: TGTGCCAGCAGCCGACGACTAGCGGGCGTTACCGATACGCAGTATTTT. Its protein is CASSRRLAGVTDTQYF. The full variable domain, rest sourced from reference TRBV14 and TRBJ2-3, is EAGVTQFPSHSVIEKGQTVTLRCDPISGHDNLYWYRRVMGKEIKFLLHFVKESKQDESGMPNNRFLAERTGGTYSTLKVQPAELEDSGVYFCASSRRLAGVTDTQYFGPGTRLTVL.

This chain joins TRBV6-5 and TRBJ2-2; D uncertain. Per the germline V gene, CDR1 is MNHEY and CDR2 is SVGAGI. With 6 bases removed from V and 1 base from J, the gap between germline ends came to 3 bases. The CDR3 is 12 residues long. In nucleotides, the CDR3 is TGTGCCAGCAGAAGGAACACCGGGGAGCTGTTTTTT. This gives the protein CASRRNTGELFF.

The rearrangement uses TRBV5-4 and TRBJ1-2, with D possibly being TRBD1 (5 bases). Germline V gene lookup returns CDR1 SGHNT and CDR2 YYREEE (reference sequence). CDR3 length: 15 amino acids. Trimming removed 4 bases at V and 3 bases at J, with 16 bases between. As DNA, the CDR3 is TGTGCCAGCAGCCCGTCGAATCAGGGAGACTATGGCTACACCTTC. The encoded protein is CASSPSNQGDYGYTF. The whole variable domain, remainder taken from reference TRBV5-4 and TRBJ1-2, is ETGVTQSPTHLIKTRGQQVTLRCSSQSGHNTVSWYQQALGQGPQFIFQYYREEENGRGNFPPRFSGLQFPNYSSELNVNALELDDSALYLCASSPSNQGDYGYTFGSGTRLTVV.

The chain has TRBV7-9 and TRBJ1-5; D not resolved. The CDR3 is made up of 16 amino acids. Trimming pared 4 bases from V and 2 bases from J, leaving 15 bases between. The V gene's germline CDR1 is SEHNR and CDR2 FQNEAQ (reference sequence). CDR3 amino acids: CASSSTNPRGNQPQHF. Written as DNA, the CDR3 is TGTGCCAGCAGCTCGACCAACCCTAGGGGCAATCAGCCCCAGCATTTT. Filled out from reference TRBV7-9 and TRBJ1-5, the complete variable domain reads DTGVSQNPRHKITKRGQNVTFRCDPISEHNRLYWYRQTLGQGPEFLTYFQNEAQLEKSRLLSDRFSAERPKGSFSTLEIQRTEQGDSAMYLCASSSTNPRGNQPQHFGDGTRLSIL.